The T cell receptor beta chain under discussion was sequenced for a study of Ad26.COV2.S vaccination and SARS-CoV-2 variants. The overall study: Recipients of Ad26.COV2.S got it intramuscularly, once or twice 56 days apart.

Indicated treatment: around 19 received Ad26.COV2.S at low or high dose, single or two shots; several received placebo; per-sample allocation not given. The study sampled participants on day 63 after the first vaccine or placebo injection. Recruitment in Boston yielded a donor of adult age, 18-55 years. Data came from immunoSEQ multiplex PCR; TCRdb stores just in-frame clones and leaves some out. The sample yields hundreds of thousands of clones, 80% to 90% seen once. The V segment lost 4 bases and the J segment 4 bases; nucleotides outside the gene matches: 10. Germline V lookup: CDR1 LNHDA, CDR2 SQIVND (reference sequence). CDR3 size: 16 residues.

This TCR was sampled from a person aged 18-65 years who received the Ad26.COV2.S COVID-19 vaccine or a placebo. The rearrangement joins TRBV19 to TRBJ1-5, with TRBD1 matching 7 bases. The input for sequencing was peripheral blood, taken in a trial of Ad26.COV2.S vaccine versus placebo. CDR3 protein: CASSTPRGALNQPQHF. In nucleotides, the CDR3 is TGTGCCAGTAGTACCCCCAGGGGGGCCCTAAATCAGCCCCAGCATTTT.